The rows below give T cell receptor beta chains drawn from one sample of a study of CD8+ T cells in alopecia areata. The assay was immunoSEQ multiplex PCR, and TCRdb's table has in-frame clones only and misses some. The sample contains 95,000 to 100,000 clones, around 60% of which appear only once. The sequences come from CD8+ T cells sorted from blood, collected at week 4, from a patient treated with tofacitinib. The receptors stem from a human donor with alopecia areata. The CDR3 runs from the conserved cysteine through the conserved F or W. The D gene is left open where the match is weak. Clone size is not always given. Where it is, it says once, few, many or a class for expanded clones.

clone_size j_call d_call v_call cdr3_aa cdr3_nt
NA TRBJ2-7 TRBD1 TRBV4-1 CASSQSPQGDYEQYF TGCGCCAGCAGCCAAAGCCCCCAGGGGGACTACGAGCAGTACTTC
NA TRBJ2-3 NA TRBV5-1 CASSLDLTDTQYF TGCGCCAGCAGCTTGGACCTCACAGATACGCAGTATTTT
NA TRBJ2-1 TRBD2 TRBV7-9 CASSLRTSGSHEQFF TGTGCCAGCAGCCTACGGACTAGCGGGAGCCATGAGCAGTTCTTC
NA TRBJ2-6 NA TRBV4-1 CASSQEGGANVLTF TGCGCCAGCAGCCAAGAGGGTGGGGCCAACGTCCTGACTTTC
NA TRBJ1-1 NA TRBV2 CASSELRQEPNTEAFF TGTGCCAGCAGTGAATTACGGCAGGAACCGAACACTGAAGCTTTCTTT
NA TRBJ2-7 NA TRBV5-1 CASSFRGPYEQYF TGCGCCAGCAGCTTCAGGGGCCCCTACGAGCAGTACTTC
NA TRBJ2-2 NA TRBV27 CASSPSHTGELFF TGTGCCAGCAGTCCCTCTCACACCGGGGAGCTGTTTTTT
NA TRBJ1-2 NA TRBV6-5 CASKGPYGYTF TGTGCCAGCAAAGGACCATATGGCTACACCTTC
NA TRBJ2-7 NA TRBV6-5 CASSVTGFYEQYF TGTGCCAGCAGCGTAACAGGGTTCTACGAGCAGTACTTC
NA TRBJ2-3 TRBD2 TRBV28 CASKAELAGYRDTQYF TGTGCCAGCAAGGCGGAACTAGCGGGATATAGGGATACGCAGTATTTT
few TRBJ1-6 NA TRBV4-3 CASSQAAASPLHF TGCGCCAGCAGCCAAGCGGCAGCTTCACCCCTCCACTTT
NA TRBJ1-5 NA TRBV7-2 CASSLTIMRQPQHF TGTGCCAGCAGCCTTACAATAATGAGGCAGCCCCAGCATTTT
NA TRBJ2-5 TRBD2 TRBV6-5 CASSYSTASGGETQYF TGTGCCAGCAGTTACTCGACCGCTAGCGGGGGAGAGACCCAGTACTTC
NA TRBJ2-1 NA TRBV4-1 CASSQDAAPGEQFF TGCGCCAGCAGCCAAGACGCCGCGCCCGGTGAGCAGTTCTTC
NA TRBJ2-3 TRBD1 TRBV29-1 CSVGSQGVSTDTQYF TGCAGCGTTGGATCACAGGGGGTAAGCACAGATACGCAGTATTTT
NA TRBJ2-7 NA TRBV4-1 CASSQDWSSSYEQYF TGCGCCAGCAGCCAAGATTGGTCAAGCTCCTACGAGCAGTACTTC
NA TRBJ2-3 NA TRBV15 CATSREGFSTDTQCF TGTGCCACCAGCAGAGAGGGGTTTAGCACAGATACGCAGTGTTTT
few TRBJ2-2 NA TRBV7-9 CASSLSPLENTGELFF TGTGCCAGCAGCTTAAGCCCACTAGAGAACACCGGGGAGCTGTTTTTT
NA TRBJ1-1 TRBD1 TRBV29-1 CSVDAGTGGAGNTEAFF TGCAGCGTTGATGCCGGGACAGGGGGCGCGGGGAACACTGAAGCTTTCTTT
NA TRBJ2-7 NA TRBV7-9 CASSQGQHSYEQYF TGTGCCAGCAGCCAAGGACAACATAGCTACGAGCAGTACTTC
few TRBJ1-6 TRBD1 TRBV7-3 CASSSGQDNSPLHF TGTGCCAGCAGCTCCGGACAGGACAATTCACCCCTCCACTTT
once TRBJ2-7 TRBD2 TRBV7-9 CASSLWEGRHEQYF TGTGCCAGCAGCTTGTGGGAGGGCCGCCACGAGCAGTACTTC
NA TRBJ1-2 NA TRBV7-9 CASSLAYLDGYTF TGTGCCAGCAGCTTAGCGTACCTGGATGGCTACACCTTC
NA TRBJ2-5 NA TRBV7-9 CASSPRFETQYF TGTGCCAGCAGCCCCCGATTCGAGACCCAGTACTTC
NA TRBJ1-2 NA TRBV5-6 CASSLGAYGYTF TGTGCCAGCAGCTTGGGTGCCTATGGCTACACCTTC
NA TRBJ2-1 NA TRBV19 CASSIYGGRTGEQFF TGTGCCAGTAGTATATACGGGGGCCGGACGGGTGAGCAGTTCTTC
few TRBJ2-1 NA TRBV4-3 CASSQLAGSYNEQFF TGCGCCAGCAGCCAGCTTGCAGGCTCGTACAATGAGCAGTTCTTC
NA TRBJ1-4 NA TRBV29-1 CSGSTGDFEKLFF TGCAGCGGATCGACAGGCGACTTTGAAAAACTGTTTTTT
NA TRBJ1-2 NA TRBV25-1 CASSGPYSNYGYTF TGTGCCAGCAGTGGCCCTTACAGCAACTATGGCTACACCTTC
NA TRBJ2-1 NA TRBV7-9 CASSYTIATQHIEQFF TGTGCCAGCAGCTACACAATAGCTACACAACACATTGAGCAGTTCTTC
many TRBJ2-7 TRBD2 TRBV4-1 CASSQELAGGSYEQYF TGCGCCAGCAGCCAAGAACTAGCGGGGGGCTCCTACGAGCAGTACTTC
NA TRBJ2-7 NA TRBV30 CAWREGYEQYF TGTGCCTGGAGGGAGGGTTACGAGCAGTACTTC
few TRBJ2-1 NA TRBV7-9 CASSSTKANSYNEQFF TGTGCCAGCAGCTCAACTAAAGCGAACTCCTACAATGAGCAGTTCTTC
medium-sized TRBJ2-5 NA TRBV9 CASSVETQYF TGTGCCAGCAGCGTAGAGACCCAGTACTTC
NA TRBJ2-7 NA TRBV15 CATSRDLGLGNEQYF TGTGCCACCAGCAGAGATCTGGGGCTGGGGAACGAGCAGTACTTC
NA TRBJ2-6 NA TRBV7-2 CARAGHDGANVLTF TGTGCCAGGGCGGGGCACGACGGGGCCAACGTCCTGACTTTC
NA TRBJ2-5 NA TRBV29-1 CTGRGEGETQYF TGCACCGGACGGGGTGAGGGGGAGACCCAGTACTTC
NA TRBJ2-7 TRBD2 TRBV4-1 CASSQERGSYEQYF TGCGCCAGCAGCCAAGAGCGGGGGTCCTACGAGCAGTACTTC
NA TRBJ2-3 NA TRBV27 CASRTGTYSTDTQYF TGTGCCAGCAGAACCGGGACATATAGCACAGATACGCAGTATTTT